A few counts support the clone carrying this T cell receptor (beta chain). The data originate from a study of neoadjuvant anti-PD-1 for oral cavity cancer. Survey sequencing of tumors mostly used 4 to 5.5 ug DNA, two replicates. The repertoire was sequenced with immunoSEQ multiplex PCR; TCRdb's copy has only in-frame clones and lacks some. Of around 7,600 clones listed, about 53% are singletons. The V gene's germline CDR1 is MNHEY and CDR2 SMNVEV (reference sequence). Germline trimming cut 8 bases from V and 8 bases from J; bases unmatched to any gene: 10. CDR3 length equals 14 residues. The starting material was tumor tissue, obtained before nivolumab (anti-PD-1) treatment. The chain links TRBV27 to TRBJ2-1; the match to TRBD2 covers 9 bases. This clonotype was obtained from a person aged 35-79 years with oral cavity squamous cell carcinoma. The CDR3 region is CASGRGTSPHEQFF. CDR3 DNA sequence: TGTGCCAGCGGGCGCGGGACTAGCCCTCATGAGCAGTTCTTC.